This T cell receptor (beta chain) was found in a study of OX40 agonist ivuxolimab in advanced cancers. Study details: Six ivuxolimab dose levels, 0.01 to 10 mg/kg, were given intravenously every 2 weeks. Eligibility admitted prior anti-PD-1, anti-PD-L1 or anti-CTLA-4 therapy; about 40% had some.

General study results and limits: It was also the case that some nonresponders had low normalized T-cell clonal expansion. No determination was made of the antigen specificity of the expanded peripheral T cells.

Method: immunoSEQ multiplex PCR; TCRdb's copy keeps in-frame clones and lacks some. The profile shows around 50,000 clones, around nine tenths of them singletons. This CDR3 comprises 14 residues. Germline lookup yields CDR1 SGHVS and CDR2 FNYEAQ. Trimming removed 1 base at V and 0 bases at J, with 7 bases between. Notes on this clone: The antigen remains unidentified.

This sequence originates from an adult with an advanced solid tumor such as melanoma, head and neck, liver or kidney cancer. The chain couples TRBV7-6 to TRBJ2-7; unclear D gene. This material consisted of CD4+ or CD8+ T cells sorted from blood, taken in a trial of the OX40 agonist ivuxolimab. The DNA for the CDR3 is TGTGCCAGCAGCTTAGACGTGGGCTCCTACGAGCAGTACTTC. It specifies CASSLDVGSYEQYF.